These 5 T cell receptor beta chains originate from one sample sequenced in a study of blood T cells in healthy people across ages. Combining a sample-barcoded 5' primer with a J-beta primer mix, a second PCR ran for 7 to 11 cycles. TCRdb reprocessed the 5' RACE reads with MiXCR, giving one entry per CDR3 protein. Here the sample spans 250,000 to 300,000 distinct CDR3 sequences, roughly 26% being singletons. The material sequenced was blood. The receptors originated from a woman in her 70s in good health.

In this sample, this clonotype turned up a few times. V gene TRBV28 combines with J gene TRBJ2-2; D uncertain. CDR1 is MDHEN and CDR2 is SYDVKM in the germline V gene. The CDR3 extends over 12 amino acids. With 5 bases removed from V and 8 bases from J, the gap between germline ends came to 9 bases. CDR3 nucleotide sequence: TGTGCCAGCAGTCGACCCCAGGGGGAGCTGTTTTTT. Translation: CASSRPQGELFF.

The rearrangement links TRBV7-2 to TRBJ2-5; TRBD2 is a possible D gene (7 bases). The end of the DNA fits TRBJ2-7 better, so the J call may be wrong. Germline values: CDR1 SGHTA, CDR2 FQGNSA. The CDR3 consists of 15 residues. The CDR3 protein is CASSLNGGLGYEQYF. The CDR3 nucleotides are TGTGCCAGCAGCCTGAACGGGGGGCTGGGGTACGAGCAGTACTTC.

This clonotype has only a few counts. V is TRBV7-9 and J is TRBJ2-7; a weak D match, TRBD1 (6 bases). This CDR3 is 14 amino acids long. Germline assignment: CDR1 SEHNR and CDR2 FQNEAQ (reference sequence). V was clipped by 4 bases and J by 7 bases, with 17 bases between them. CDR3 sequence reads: CASSSSTGQWEQYF. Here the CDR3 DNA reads TGTGCCAGCAGCTCCAGCACAGGGCAGTGGGAGCAGTACTTC. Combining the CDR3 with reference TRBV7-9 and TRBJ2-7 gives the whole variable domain DTGVSQNPRHKITKRGQNVTFRCDPISEHNRLYWYRQTLGQGPEFLTYFQNEAQLEKSRLLSDRFSAERPKGSFSTLEIQRTEQGDSAMYLCASSSSTGQWEQYFGPGTRLTVT.

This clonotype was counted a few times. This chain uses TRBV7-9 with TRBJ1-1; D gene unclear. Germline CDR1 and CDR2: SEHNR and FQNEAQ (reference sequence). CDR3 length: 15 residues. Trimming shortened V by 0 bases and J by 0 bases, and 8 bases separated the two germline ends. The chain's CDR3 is CASSLAEGMNTEAFF. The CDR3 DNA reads TGTGCCAGCAGCTTAGCCGAAGGGATGAACACTGAAGCTTTCTTT.

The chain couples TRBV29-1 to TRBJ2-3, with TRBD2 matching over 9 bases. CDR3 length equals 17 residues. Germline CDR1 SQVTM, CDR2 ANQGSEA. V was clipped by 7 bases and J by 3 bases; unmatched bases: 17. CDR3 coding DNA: TGCAGCGCCCTCTCAGGAACGGTAGCGGGAGAGACAGATACGCAGTATTTT. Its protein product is CSALSGTVAGETDTQYF.